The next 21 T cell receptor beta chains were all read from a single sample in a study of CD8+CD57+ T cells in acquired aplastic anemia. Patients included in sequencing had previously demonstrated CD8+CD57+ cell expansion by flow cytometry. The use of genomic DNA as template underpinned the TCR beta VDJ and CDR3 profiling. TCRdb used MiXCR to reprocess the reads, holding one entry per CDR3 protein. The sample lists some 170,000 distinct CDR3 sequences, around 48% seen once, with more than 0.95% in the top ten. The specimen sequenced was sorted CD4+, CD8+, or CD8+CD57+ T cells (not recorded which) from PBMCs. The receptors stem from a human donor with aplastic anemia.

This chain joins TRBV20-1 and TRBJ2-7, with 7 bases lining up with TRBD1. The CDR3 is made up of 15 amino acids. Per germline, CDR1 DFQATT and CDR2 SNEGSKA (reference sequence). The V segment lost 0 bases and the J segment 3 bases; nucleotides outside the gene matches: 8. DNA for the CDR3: TGCAGTGCTAGAGAACCCTCGAACAGGGGCTACGAGCAGTACTTC. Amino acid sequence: CSAREPSNRGYEQYF.

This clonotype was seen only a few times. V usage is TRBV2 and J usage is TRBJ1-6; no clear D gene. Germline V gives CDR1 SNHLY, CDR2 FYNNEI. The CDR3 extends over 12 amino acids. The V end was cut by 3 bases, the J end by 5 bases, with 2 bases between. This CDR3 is CASSENNSPLHF. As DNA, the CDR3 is TGTGCCAGCAGTGAGAATAATTCACCCCTCCACTTT.

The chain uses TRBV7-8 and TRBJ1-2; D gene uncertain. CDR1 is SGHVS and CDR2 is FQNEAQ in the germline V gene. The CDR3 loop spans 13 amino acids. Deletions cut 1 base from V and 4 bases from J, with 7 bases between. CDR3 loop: CASSLVGSYGYTF. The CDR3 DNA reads TGTGCCAGCAGCTTAGTTGGCAGCTATGGCTACACCTTC.

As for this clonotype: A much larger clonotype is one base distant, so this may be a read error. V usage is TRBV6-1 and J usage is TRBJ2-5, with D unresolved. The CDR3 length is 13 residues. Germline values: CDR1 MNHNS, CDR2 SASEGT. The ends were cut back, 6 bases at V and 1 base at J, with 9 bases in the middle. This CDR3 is CASRPSCQETQYF. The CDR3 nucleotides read TGTGCCAGCAGGCCAAGTTGCCAAGAGACCCAGTACTTC.

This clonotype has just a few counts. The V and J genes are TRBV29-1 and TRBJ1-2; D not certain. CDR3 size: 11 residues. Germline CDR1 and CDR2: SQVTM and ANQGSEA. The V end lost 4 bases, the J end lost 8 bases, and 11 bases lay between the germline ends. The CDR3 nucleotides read TGCAGCGTTGGGACCGCCGGCGGCTACACCTTC. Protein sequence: CSVGTAGGYTF.

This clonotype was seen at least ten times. For the CDR3, the DNA is TGTGCCAGCAGTTTATCAGGGAGCTATGGCTACACCTTC. It translates to CASSLSGSYGYTF. The chain uses TRBV12-3 or TRBV12-4 and TRBJ1-2; a possible D gene is TRBD1 (5 bases). V lost 2 bases to trimming and J lost 4 bases, with 8 bases between them. The CDR3 spans 13 residues.

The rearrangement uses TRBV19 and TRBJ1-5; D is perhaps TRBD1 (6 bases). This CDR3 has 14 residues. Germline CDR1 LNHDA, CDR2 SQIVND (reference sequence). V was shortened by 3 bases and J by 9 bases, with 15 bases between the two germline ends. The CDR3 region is CASSIGTSGRPQHF. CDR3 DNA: TGTGCCAGTAGTATTGGGACATCGGGGCGGCCCCAGCATTTT. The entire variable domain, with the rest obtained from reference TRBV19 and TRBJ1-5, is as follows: DGGITQSPKYLFRKEGQNVTLSCEQNLNHDAMYWYRQDPGQGLRLIYYSQIVNDFQKGDIAEGYSVSREKKESFPLTVTSAQKNPTAFYLCASSIGTSGRPQHFGDGTRLSIL.

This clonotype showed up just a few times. CDR3: CAISVARGYGYTF. The CDR3 bases are TGTGCCATCAGTGTGGCGAGGGGCTATGGCTACACCTTC. The chain couples TRBV10-3 to TRBJ1-2, with D possibly TRBD1 on 5 matching bases. The germline V gene encodes CDR1 ENHRY and CDR2 SYGVKD. The CDR3 consists of 13 residues. V lost 4 bases and J 4 bases, leaving 10 bases between the germline ends.

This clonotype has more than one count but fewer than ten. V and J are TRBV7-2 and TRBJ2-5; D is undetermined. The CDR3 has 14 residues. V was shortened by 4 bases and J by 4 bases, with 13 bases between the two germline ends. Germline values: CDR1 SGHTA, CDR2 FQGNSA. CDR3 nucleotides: TGTGCCAGCAGCTCGACCCGTTTGCGAGAGACCCAGTACTTC. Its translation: CASSSTRLRETQYF.

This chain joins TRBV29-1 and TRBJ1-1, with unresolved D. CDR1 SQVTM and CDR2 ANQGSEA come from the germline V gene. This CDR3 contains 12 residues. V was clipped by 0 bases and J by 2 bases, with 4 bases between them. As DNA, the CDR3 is TGCAGCGTTGAAGATAGAAACACTGAAGCTTTCTTT. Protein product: CSVEDRNTEAFF.

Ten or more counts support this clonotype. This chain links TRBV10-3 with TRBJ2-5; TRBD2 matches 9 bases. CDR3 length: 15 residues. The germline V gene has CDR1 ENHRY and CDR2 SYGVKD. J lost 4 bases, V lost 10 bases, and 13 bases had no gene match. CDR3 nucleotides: TGTGCCACAGGGCTTGGCGGGGGGGCCACAGAGACCCAGTACTTC. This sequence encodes CATGLGGGATETQYF.

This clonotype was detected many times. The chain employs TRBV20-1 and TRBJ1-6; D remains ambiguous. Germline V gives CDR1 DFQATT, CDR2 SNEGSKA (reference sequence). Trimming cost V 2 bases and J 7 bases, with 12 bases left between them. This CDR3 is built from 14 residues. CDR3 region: CSARFPGYNSPLHF. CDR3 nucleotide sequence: TGCAGTGCTAGATTTCCGGGGTACAATTCACCCCTCCACTTT.

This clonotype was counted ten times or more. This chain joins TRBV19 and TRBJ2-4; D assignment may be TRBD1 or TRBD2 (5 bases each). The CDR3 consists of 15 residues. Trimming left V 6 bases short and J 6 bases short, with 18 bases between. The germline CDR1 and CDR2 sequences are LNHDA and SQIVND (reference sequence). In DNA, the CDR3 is TGTGCCAGTAGCCCCGTCAGGGCCCTAGCAAACATTCAGTACTTC. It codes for CASSPVRALANIQYF. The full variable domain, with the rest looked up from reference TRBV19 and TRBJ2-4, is DGGITQSPKYLFRKEGQNVTLSCEQNLNHDAMYWYRQDPGQGLRLIYYSQIVNDFQKGDIAEGYSVSREKKESFPLTVTSAQKNPTAFYLCASSPVRALANIQYFGAGTRLSVL.

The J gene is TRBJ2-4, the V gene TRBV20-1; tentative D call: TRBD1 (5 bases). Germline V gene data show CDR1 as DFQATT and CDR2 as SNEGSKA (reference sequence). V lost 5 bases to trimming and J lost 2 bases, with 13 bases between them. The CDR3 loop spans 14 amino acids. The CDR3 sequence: CSAAIVGPKNIQYF. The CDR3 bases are TGCAGTGCTGCGATAGTGGGGCCCAAAAACATTCAGTACTTC.

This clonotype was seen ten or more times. CDR3 nucleotides: TGTGCCAGCAGCTTAGAAGCGGGGGATCGGGAGACCCAGTACTTC. This sequence encodes CASSLEAGDRETQYF. The V gene is TRBV7-2, the J gene TRBJ2-5, with 8 nucleotides matching TRBD2. Trimming at V came to 1 base and at J to 5 bases, leaving 6 bases not matched to a gene. Germline V CDR1 and CDR2: SGHTA, FQGNSA. The CDR3 has 15 amino acids.

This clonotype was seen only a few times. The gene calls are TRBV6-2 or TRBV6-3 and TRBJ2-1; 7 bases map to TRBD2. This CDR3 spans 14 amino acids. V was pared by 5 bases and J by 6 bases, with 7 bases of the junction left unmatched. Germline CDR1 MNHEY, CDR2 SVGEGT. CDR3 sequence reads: CASSPWTSGNEQFF. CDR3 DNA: TGTGCCAGCAGTCCTTGGACTAGTGGCAATGAGCAGTTCTTC.

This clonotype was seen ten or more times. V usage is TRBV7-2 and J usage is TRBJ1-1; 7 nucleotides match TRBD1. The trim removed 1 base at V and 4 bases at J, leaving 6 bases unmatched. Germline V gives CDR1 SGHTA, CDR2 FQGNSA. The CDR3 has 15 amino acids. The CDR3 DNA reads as TGTGCCAGCAGCTTAGATAGGGGGCGTCTCACTGAAGCTTTCTTT. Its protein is CASSLDRGRLTEAFF.

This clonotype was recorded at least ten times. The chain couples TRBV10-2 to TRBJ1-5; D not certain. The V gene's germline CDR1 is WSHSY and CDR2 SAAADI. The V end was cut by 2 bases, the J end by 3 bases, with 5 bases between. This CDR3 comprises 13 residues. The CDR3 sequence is CASSEGNNQPQHF. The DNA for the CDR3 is TGCGCCAGCAGTGAGGGGAACAATCAGCCCCAGCATTTT.

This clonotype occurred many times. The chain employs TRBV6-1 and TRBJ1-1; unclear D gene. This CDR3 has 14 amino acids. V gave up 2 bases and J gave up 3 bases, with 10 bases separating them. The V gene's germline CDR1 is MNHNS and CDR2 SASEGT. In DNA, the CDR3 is TGTGCCAGCAGTGAATTGGGCACCGACACTGAAGCTTTCTTT. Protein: CASSELGTDTEAFF.

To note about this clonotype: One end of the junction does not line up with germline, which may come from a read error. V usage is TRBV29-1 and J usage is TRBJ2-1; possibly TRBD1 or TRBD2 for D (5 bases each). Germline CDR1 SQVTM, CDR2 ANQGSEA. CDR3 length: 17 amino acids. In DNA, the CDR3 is TGCAGCGTTGTGGGGATGGGGGATCGAAGCTCCTACAATGAGCAGCTCTTC. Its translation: CSVVGMGDRSSYNEQLF.

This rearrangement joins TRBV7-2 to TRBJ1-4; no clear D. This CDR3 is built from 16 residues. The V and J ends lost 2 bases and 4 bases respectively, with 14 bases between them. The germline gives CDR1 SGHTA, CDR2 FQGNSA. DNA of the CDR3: TGTGCCAGCAGCTTAACGGTTACCCTTAGTAATGAAAAACTGTTTTTT. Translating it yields CASSLTVTLSNEKLFF.